The 31 T cell receptor beta chains below all came from one sample that was sequenced in a study of blood T cells in healthy people across ages. With a J-beta primer mix and a sample-barcoded 5' primer, a second PCR ran about 7 to 12 cycles. TCRdb passed the 5' RACE reads through MiXCR, listing each CDR3 protein once. The data show about 1.5 million distinct CDR3 sequences, 35% to 45% seen once. Material: blood. These receptors originate from a woman aged 18-35 years in good health.

The rearrangement links TRBV4-1 to TRBJ2-4; no reliable D call. Per germline, CDR1 MGHRA and CDR2 YSYEKL. The CDR3 length is 14 residues. V gave up 1 base and J gave up 9 bases, with 13 bases separating them. The CDR3 here is CASSQVHPIGIQYF. CDR3 nucleotides: TGCGCCAGCAGCCAAGTCCACCCAATAGGCATTCAGTACTTC.

The gene calls are TRBV7-2 and TRBJ2-1, with 7 bases identical to TRBD1. Germline V gives CDR1 SGHTA, CDR2 FQGNSA. This CDR3 has 16 amino acids. J lost 5 bases, V lost 2 bases, and 9 bases had no gene match. The CDR3 here is CASSLPKMTGHNEQFF. CDR3 in DNA: TGTGCCAGCAGCTTACCAAAAATGACAGGGCACAATGAGCAGTTCTTC.

This clonotype turned up a few times. J is TRBJ1-2 and V is TRBV7-2, with D unclear. The CDR3 sequence is 13 residues long. Germline V gives CDR1 SGHTA, CDR2 FQGNSA. V was trimmed by 7 bases and J by 0 bases, leaving 9 bases between them. Written as DNA, the CDR3 is TGTGCCAGCACCCCGGGTGCTAACTATGGCTACACCTTC. It codes for CASTPGANYGYTF.

V usage is TRBV6-6 and J usage is TRBJ2-7; the D is unclear. The V gene lost 4 bases and the J gene lost 3 bases, with 10 bases spanning the gap. The CDR3 loop spans 13 amino acids. Germline loops: CDR1 MNHNY, CDR2 SVGAGI (reference sequence). The CDR3 spells CASSSGGNYEQYF. Here the CDR3 DNA reads TGTGCCAGCAGTTCGGGCGGAAACTACGAGCAGTACTTC.

The chain recombines TRBV7-6 with TRBJ2-5; D unclear. The germline V and J ends were trimmed by 3 bases and 2 bases, with 16 bases remaining between them. In germline, CDR1 is SGHVS, CDR2 FNYEAQ. The CDR3 runs 16 residues. The CDR3 nucleotides read TGTGCCAGCAGCTTCGATGTCCGGCCCCCACAAGAGACCCAGTACTTC. Protein: CASSFDVRPPQETQYF.

This clonotype was counted at least ten times. The chain joins TRBV20-1 to TRBJ2-5; 14 bases are a match to TRBD2. V dropped 3 bases and J dropped 1; count of bases not matched to a gene: 7. CDR3 length equals 17 residues. Germline CDR1 and CDR2: DFQATT and SNEGSKA (reference sequence). As DNA, the CDR3 is TGCAGTGCTAGTAGCGGGACTAGCGGGGGCGGCCAAGAGACCCAGTACTTC. It codes for CSASSGTSGGGQETQYF.

The chain combines TRBV6-5 with TRBJ1-1; D is unresolved. Germline loops: CDR1 MNHEY, CDR2 SVGAGI. Trimming took off 5 bases at V and 5 bases at J, with 12 bases between the two ends. The CDR3 is 13 residues long. CDR3 in amino acids: CASSATERTEAFF. In DNA, the CDR3 is TGTGCCAGCAGTGCCACCGAGAGAACTGAAGCTTTCTTT.

This chain connects TRBV20-1 to TRBJ2-3; 10 bases are a match to TRBD2. CDR1 and CDR2 (germline): DFQATT, SNEGSKA (reference sequence). The junction had 10 bases not matched to a gene; V was cut back by 5 bases and J by 5 bases. The CDR3 extends over 15 amino acids. DNA for the CDR3: TGCAGTGCTGGGTGGCCTAGCGGGAGAGGAGATACGCAGTATTTT. As protein: CSAGWPSGRGDTQYF.

This clonotype was counted only a few times. The rearrangement links TRBV3-1 to TRBJ2-5; the D gene could be TRBD1 or TRBD2 (5 bases each). V lost 4 bases and J lost 2, with 17 bases in between. The CDR3 totals 16 residues. Germline CDR1 is LGHDT and CDR2 is YNNKEL (reference sequence). CDR3 region: CASSPYGTPIQETQYF. CDR3 bases: TGTGCCAGCAGCCCTTATGGGACGCCAATTCAAGAGACCCAGTACTTC.

The chain recombines TRBV7-2 with TRBJ2-2, with a weak D call TRBD2 (6 bases). The CDR3 has 16 residues. Germline assignment: CDR1 SGHTA and CDR2 FQGNSA. V was pared by 2 bases and J by 5 bases, with 15 bases between. The CDR3 loop is CASSLMGGVGTGELFF. CDR3 nucleotides: TGTGCCAGCAGCTTAATGGGGGGAGTGGGAACCGGGGAGCTGTTTTTT.

The chain has TRBV6-6 and TRBJ1-1, with 12 bases lining up with TRBD1. The CDR3 is 17 residues long. Germline V gene lookup returns CDR1 MNHNY and CDR2 SVGAGI (reference sequence). V trimming: 6 bases; J trimming: 4 bases; junction bases outside the gene matches: 12. The CDR3 DNA sequence: TGTGCCAGCAGCCCCGGGACAGGGGGCTTCAGTGTCACTGAAGCTTTCTTT. It codes for CASSPGTGGFSVTEAFF.

The genes are TRBV4-2 and TRBJ2-7; D possibly corresponds to TRBD2 (6 bases). Trimming removed 1 base from V and 7 bases from J, with 17 bases in between. CDR1 LGHNA and CDR2 YNFKEQ come from the germline V gene. The CDR3 spans 15 residues. The CDR3 DNA is TGTGCCAGCAGCCAAGGACTAGGGCCCCTCGGTGAGCAGTACTTC. Translated: CASSQGLGPLGEQYF.

This clonotype was seen ten or more times. This chain connects TRBV6-5 to TRBJ2-2; D is ambiguous. V was clipped by 2 bases and J by 0 bases, with 10 bases between them. The CDR3 extends over 16 amino acids. Looked up from germline, CDR1 is MNHEY and CDR2 is SVGAGI. The CDR3 loop reads CASSYRYSPNTGELFF. The DNA for the CDR3 is TGTGCCAGCAGTTACAGGTACTCGCCGAACACCGGGGAGCTGTTTTTT.

As regards this clonotype: This clone may be a read error of a much larger clone one base away. This chain links TRBV29-1 with TRBJ2-7, with D hard to call. Per the germline V gene, CDR1 is SQVTM and CDR2 is ANQGSEA. This CDR3 region has 14 residues. V was trimmed by 7 bases and J by 7 bases, leaving 23 bases between them. The CDR3 region has the DNA TGCAGCGGCCCAAGCCCTGACAACTACAATGAGCAGTACTTC. This gives the protein CSGPSPDNYNEQYF.

Within the sample, this clonotype is large (0.1 to 1%). The chain couples TRBV7-9 to TRBJ2-5; 7 bases are a match to TRBD1. With V trimmed by 5 bases and J by 2 bases, 11 bases remained unmatched. The V gene's germline CDR1 is SEHNR and CDR2 FQNEAQ (reference sequence). The CDR3 consists of 16 residues. The CDR3 spells CASSAGTANLQETQYF. The CDR3 region has the DNA TGTGCCAGCAGCGCCGGGACAGCGAATTTACAAGAGACCCAGTACTTC.

Here the CDR3 reads CSAQIDTANYGYTF. The CDR3 DNA reads as TGCAGTGCTCAGATTGACACCGCTAACTATGGCTACACCTTC. The chain is built from TRBV20-1 and TRBJ1-2; D is unresolved. Trimming left V 5 bases short and J 0 bases short, with 13 bases between. The V gene's germline CDR1 is DFQATT and CDR2 SNEGSKA (reference sequence). CDR3 length equals 14 residues.

The rearrangement joins TRBV18 to TRBJ2-7, with TRBD1 as a possible D gene (6 bases). The CDR3 totals 15 residues. The V gene's germline CDR1 is KGHSH and CDR2 LQKENI. V shed 6 bases and J shed 2 bases, with 17 bases lying between them. The CDR3 sequence is CASSPLDRMAYEQYF. CDR3 bases: TGTGCCAGCTCGCCGCTCGACAGGATGGCCTACGAGCAGTACTTC. The variable domain in full, completed from reference TRBV18 and TRBJ2-7, reads NAGVMQNPRHLVRRRGQEARLRCSPMKGHSHVYWYRQLPEEGLKFMVYLQKENIIDESGMPKERFSAEFPKEGPSILRIQQVVRGDSAAYFCASSPLDRMAYEQYFGPGTRLTVT.

The chain couples TRBV7-2 to TRBJ2-1; perhaps TRBD1 as D (5 bases). The CDR3 has 16 residues. Between the trimmed V and J ends, which lost 2 bases and 0 bases, there was a span of 11 bases. The germline V gene has CDR1 SGHTA and CDR2 FQGNSA. The CDR3 is CASSLRRTSSYNEQFF. The CDR3 DNA sequence: TGTGCCAGCAGCTTAAGGCGGACAAGCTCCTACAATGAGCAGTTCTTC.

This chain joins TRBV15 and TRBJ2-3, with D uncertain. The germline V and J ends were trimmed by 1 base and 3 bases, with 8 bases remaining between them. The CDR3 runs 14 residues. Germline V CDR1 and CDR2: LNHNV, YYDKDF (reference sequence). The CDR3: CATSRGRVTDTQYF. DNA of the CDR3: TGTGCCACCAGCAGAGGAAGGGTGACAGATACGCAGTATTTT.

The CDR3 sequence is CASSLHTGINYGYTF. DNA for the CDR3: TGTGCCAGCAGCTTACATACAGGGATTAACTATGGCTACACCTTC. V usage is TRBV11-2 and J usage is TRBJ1-2; TRBD1 is a possible D gene (6 bases). The CDR3 totals 15 residues. Germline V gene sequence: CDR1 SGHAT, CDR2 FQNNGV. V lost 2 bases, J lost 1 base, and 11 bases lay in between.

The table lists this clonotype with a few counts. This rearrangement joins TRBV7-2 to TRBJ1-1; 9 nucleotides match TRBD1. The ends lost 3 bases at V and 10 bases at J; junction bases unmatched: 12. The germline CDR1 and CDR2 sequences are SGHTA and FQGNSA. The CDR3 sequence is 15 residues long. CDR3 coding DNA: TGTGCCAGCAGCTTCGGGACAGGGAAGGGGGGCAGAGCTTTCTTT. Protein product: CASSFGTGKGGRAFF.

This clonotype was seen only a few times. V gene TRBV2 combines with J gene TRBJ1-2, with a weak D call TRBD1 (5 bases). V lost 8 bases and J lost 6, with 16 bases in between. Germline-derived CDR1 and CDR2 are SNHLY and FYNNEI. The length of the CDR3 is 13 residues. CDR3 region: CASRGGSNDGYTF. The CDR3 DNA follows: TGTGCCAGCCGTGGGGGGTCTAATGATGGCTACACCTTC.

This clonotype was seen only a few times. The chain's CDR3 is CSARIRTGGKTQYF. In DNA form, the CDR3 reads TGCAGTGCCCGAATCAGGACAGGCGGGAAGACCCAGTACTTC. V is TRBV20-1 and J is TRBJ2-5; a possible D gene is TRBD1 (7 bases). V shed 6 bases and J shed 6 bases, with 20 bases lying between them. CDR1 DFQATT and CDR2 SNEGSKA come from the germline V gene (reference sequence). The CDR3 sequence is 14 residues long.

This clonotype was observed a handful of times. This chain connects TRBV12-3 or TRBV12-4 to TRBJ1-1; D remains unclear. V was cut by 1 base and J by 3 bases, with 9 bases left in between. The CDR3 spans 14 residues. CDR3 nucleotides: TGTGCCAGCAGTTTAGGGAGGCAGGACACTGAAGCTTTCTTT. This translates into CASSLGRQDTEAFF.

The rearrangement links TRBV3-1 to TRBJ2-1; 13 bases match TRBD2. CDR1 is LGHDT and CDR2 is YNNKEL in the germline V gene (reference sequence). There are 15 residues in the CDR3. Germline trimming cut 4 bases from V and 9 bases from J; bases unmatched to any gene: 6. The CDR3 coding sequence is TGTGCCAGCAGCCGAGGACTAGCGGGGGATCTTGAGCAGTTCTTC. It is translated as CASSRGLAGDLEQFF.

The table lists this clonotype with a few counts. J is TRBJ1-2 and V is TRBV29-1; 8 nucleotides align to TRBD1. Germline V gives CDR1 SQVTM, CDR2 ANQGSEA. The CDR3 has 13 amino acids. J was trimmed by 5 bases and V by 0 bases; bases with no gene match: 2. The chain's CDR3 is CSVEDHRGYGYTF. The CDR3 nucleotides read TGCAGCGTTGAAGATCACAGGGGGTATGGCTACACCTTC.

This rearrangement joins TRBV4-1 to TRBJ2-1; D remains ambiguous. The last part of the DNA fits TRBJ2-7 better; the J call may be wrong. The CDR3 has 14 residues. Germline V gives CDR1 MGHRA, CDR2 YSYEKL. The CDR3 protein is CASSQLRRYNEQYF. For the CDR3, the DNA is TGCGCCAGCAGCCAACTTAGGAGATACAATGAGCAGTACTTC.

As to this clonotype: A clone one base away is much larger, so this may be a read error. The chain links TRBV7-9 to TRBJ1-5; 7 positions agree with TRBD1. Per the germline V gene, CDR1 is SEHNR and CDR2 is FQNEAQ (reference sequence). Unmatched junction bases numbered 6, after V lost 5 bases and J lost 5 bases. The CDR3 covers 14 residues. The DNA of the CDR3 is TGTGCCAGCAGCCCCGGACAGGCTCATCAGCCCCAGCATTTT. It is translated as CASSPGQAHQPQHF.

This clonotype has only a few counts. The chain links TRBV6-5 to TRBJ2-4; 8 positions agree with TRBD1. Germline CDR1 and CDR2: MNHEY and SVGAGI. V shed 6 bases and J 7 bases; nucleotides not matched to a gene: 2. The CDR3 totals 12 residues. The CDR3 DNA reads TGTGCCAGCAGCCAGGGGGCCAACATTCAGTACTTC. This encodes CASSQGANIQYF.

The chain uses TRBV18 and TRBJ2-3; perhaps TRBD1 as D (5 bases). Germline assignment: CDR1 KGHSH and CDR2 LQKENI. Between the trimmed V and J ends, which lost 2 bases and 5 bases, there was a span of 11 bases. The CDR3 runs to 14 residues. The CDR3 protein is CASSPISRVDTQYF. CDR3 in DNA: TGTGCCAGCTCACCAATCTCCAGGGTAGATACGCAGTATTTT.

This clonotype was counted between two and nine times. V gene TRBV6-5 combines with J gene TRBJ2-1, with 13 nucleotides matching TRBD2. CDR1 is MNHEY, CDR2 SVGAGI, per germline. CDR3 size: 16 residues. V dropped 4 bases and J dropped 8; count of bases not matched to a gene: 8. The CDR3 protein is CASSWKAGLAGDEQFF. Written as DNA, the CDR3 is TGTGCCAGCAGTTGGAAGGCCGGACTAGCGGGGGATGAGCAGTTCTTC.